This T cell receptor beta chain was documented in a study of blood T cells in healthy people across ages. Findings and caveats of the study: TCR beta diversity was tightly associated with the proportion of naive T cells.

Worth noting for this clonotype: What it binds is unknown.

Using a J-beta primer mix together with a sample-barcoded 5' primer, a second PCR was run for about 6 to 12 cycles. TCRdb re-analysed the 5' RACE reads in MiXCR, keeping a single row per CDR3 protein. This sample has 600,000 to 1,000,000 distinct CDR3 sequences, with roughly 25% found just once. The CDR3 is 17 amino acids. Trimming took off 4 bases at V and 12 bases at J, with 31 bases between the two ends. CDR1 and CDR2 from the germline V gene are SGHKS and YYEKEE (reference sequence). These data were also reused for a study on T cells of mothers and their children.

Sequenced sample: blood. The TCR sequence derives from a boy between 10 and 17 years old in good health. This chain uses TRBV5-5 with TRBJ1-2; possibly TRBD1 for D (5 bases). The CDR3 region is CASSLGHVGGFDAGNTF. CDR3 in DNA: TGTGCCAGCAGCCTAGGACACGTAGGTGGGTTTGACGCCGGGAACACCTTC.